Detailed here is one T cell receptor (beta chain). TCRdb fed the 5' RACE reads into MiXCR, producing one record per CDR3 protein. The table has 70,000 to 85,000 distinct CDR3 sequences, around 14% seen once; the top ten hold roughly 5.5%. The record originates from a study of early T cells in non-severe SARS-CoV-2 infection. V was pared by 3 bases and J by 0 bases, with 2 bases of the junction left unmatched. The germline CDR1 and CDR2 sequences are LGHDT and YNNKEL (reference sequence). There are 16 residues in the CDR3. This rearrangement joins TRBV3-1 to TRBJ2-1; 10 positions agree with TRBD2. The sequence was obtained from an adult who was a healthcare worker with PCR-confirmed SARS-CoV-2 infection or an uninfected control (not recorded which). Sequences were obtained from whole blood. The CDR3 protein is CASSHPSGSSYNEQFF. The DNA for the CDR3 is TGTGCCAGCAGCCACCCTAGCGGGAGCTCCTACAATGAGCAGTTCTTC.